Below, 27 T cell receptor beta chains from the same sample are listed, as sequenced in a study of breast tumors, draining lymph nodes, adjacent tissues. TCRdb recomputed calls from the multiplex PCR reads with MiXCR, one row per CDR3 protein. The profile covers about 35,000 distinct CDR3 sequences, with around a third appearing a single time and approximately 10% taken by the ten largest. The sample was breast tumor tissue. These receptors originate from a female donor with breast cancer. Some clones in this sample may be carry-over from other donors' samples.

This chain uses TRBV9 with TRBJ2-7; 9 bases fit TRBD2. The CDR3 loop spans 14 amino acids. Looked up from germline, CDR1 is SGDLS and CDR2 is YYNGEE. The trim removed 4 bases at V and 1 base at J, leaving 3 bases unmatched. CDR3 DNA sequence: TGTGCCAGCAGCCCGGGACTAGCTTCCTACGAGCAGTACTTC. Translating it yields CASSPGLASYEQYF.

This clonotype came up many times. The V call is TRBV10-2, the J call TRBJ2-3, with a tentative D call TRBD1 (5 bases). This CDR3 has 16 residues. Between the trimmed V and J ends, which lost 0 bases and 4 bases, there was a span of 14 bases. Germline CDR1 reads WSHSY; CDR2 reads SAAADI. The CDR3 here is CASSESPLGPPDTQYF. The CDR3 DNA reads TGCGCCAGCAGTGAGTCGCCCCTGGGGCCCCCAGATACGCAGTATTTT.

This clonotype came up many times. The chain combines TRBV20-1 with TRBJ2-1; tentative D call: TRBD2 (6 bases). This CDR3 spans 17 amino acids. Germline lookup yields CDR1 DFQATT and CDR2 SNEGSKA (reference sequence). V shed 0 bases and J shed 0 bases, with 15 bases lying between them. The CDR3 sequence is CSAREEHLGGSYNEQFF. DNA of the CDR3: TGCAGTGCTAGAGAGGAGCATCTCGGGGGCTCCTACAATGAGCAGTTCTTC.

As regards this clonotype: The germline gene is not matched at one end of the junction; a read error may be the cause. The V gene is TRBV7-2, the J gene TRBJ1-2; TRBD1 agrees at 9 bases. Germline CDR1 reads SGHTA; CDR2 reads FQGNSA. The CDR3 spans 15 residues. The CDR3 is CSSNLGTGGAGGYTF. CDR3 nucleotides: TGTTCCAGCAACTTAGGCACAGGGGGCGCCGGTGGCTACACCTTC.

In the case of this clonotype: A read error may account for a junction end that differs from germline. J is TRBJ2-2 and V is TRBV24-1; maybe TRBD2 (5 bases). Germline CDR1 and CDR2: KGHDR and SFDVKD. The CDR3 covers 16 residues. CDR3 bases: TGTGCCACCAGTGATGCCAGCGGTAATCCCACCAGGGAGCTGTTTTTT. Translated: CATSDASGNPTRELFF.

This clonotype was detected many times. The chain uses TRBV3-1 and TRBJ2-7; a weak D match, TRBD1 (5 bases). Germline V gene data show CDR1 as LGHDT and CDR2 as YNNKEL (reference sequence). The V end was cut by 3 bases, the J end by 3 bases, with 15 bases between. This CDR3 comprises 15 residues. The CDR3 nucleotides read TGTGCCAGCAGCCATACCAGGGATTTGGGCTACGAGCAGTACTTC. Protein product: CASSHTRDLGYEQYF.

This clonotype was seen at least ten times. The chain is built from TRBV29-1 and TRBJ2-7; D tentatively fits TRBD1 or TRBD2 (5 bases each). Between the trimmed V and J ends, which lost 7 bases and 5 bases, there was a span of 18 bases. CDR1 and CDR2 (germline): SQVTM, ANQGSEA. This CDR3 is 13 amino acids long. The CDR3 sequence is CSANPGTADEQYF. The CDR3 region has the DNA TGCAGCGCCAATCCCGGGACGGCGGACGAGCAGTACTTC.

The chain joins TRBV29-1 to TRBJ2-1; the match to TRBD2 covers 12 bases. The germline V gene encodes CDR1 SQVTM and CDR2 ANQGSEA. The CDR3 spans 13 residues. Trimming took 7 bases from V and 8 from J; bases not matched to a gene: 6. The chain's CDR3 is CSALAGGPYEQFF. The DNA of the CDR3 is TGCAGCGCACTAGCGGGAGGTCCATATGAGCAGTTCTTC.

The chain combines TRBV5-1 with TRBJ2-7; 7 positions match TRBD2. Trimming cost V 4 bases and J 4 bases; bases outside gene matches: 14. CDR3 length: 16 amino acids. The germline gives CDR1 SGHRS, CDR2 YFSETQ. CDR3 DNA: TGCGCCAGCAGCCCTCGGGGAGGGTCCCCTGCATACGAGCAGTACTTC. Translated, it gives CASSPRGGSPAYEQYF.

This clonotype has just a few counts. A much larger clone lies one base from this, so it may be a read error. The CDR3 DNA reads TGTGCCAGCAGCGGTAAGACGGGACAGGGTACCTACAATGAGCAGTTCTTC. This translates into CASSGKTGQGTYNEQFF. The genes are TRBV11-3 and TRBJ2-1; 9 positions agree with TRBD1. Per the germline V gene, CDR1 is SGHNT and CDR2 is YENEEA. The CDR3 length is 17 residues. Losses at the gene ends were 5 bases for V and 2 bases for J; bases not matched to a gene: 10.

This clonotype was detected many times. This sequence joins TRBV12-3 or TRBV12-4 and TRBJ2-3; 8 nucleotides align to TRBD2. V was clipped by 7 bases and J by 4 bases; unmatched bases: 4. CDR3 size: 13 residues. The DNA of the CDR3 is TGTGCCAGCAAAGCGGGAGCGGCAGATACGCAGTATTTT. Its protein is CASKAGAADTQYF.

This clonotype was seen at least ten times. This rearrangement joins TRBV7-6 to TRBJ2-7, with TRBD2 as a possible D gene (7 bases). The length of the CDR3 is 13 residues. Germline CDR1 and CDR2: SGHVS and FNYEAQ. Trimming took off 2 bases at V and 7 bases at J, with 12 bases between the two ends. DNA of the CDR3: TGTGCCAGCAGCTTAACAAGGGGGGGAGAGCAGTACTTC. This encodes CASSLTRGGEQYF.

This clonotype was recorded many times. J is TRBJ2-1 and V is TRBV7-3; D possibly corresponds to TRBD1 (6 bases). Germline V gene data show CDR1 as SGHTA and CDR2 as FQGTGA. V was shortened by 2 bases and J by 3 bases, with 8 bases between the two germline ends. The CDR3 has 14 residues. The CDR3 loop is CASSLGTRYNEQFF. The CDR3 region has the DNA TGTGCCAGCAGCTTAGGGACACGCTACAATGAGCAGTTCTTC.

This clonotype appeared once. This may be a read error, as it is one base from a much larger clone. V and J are TRBV6-2 or TRBV6-3 and TRBJ2-1, with D perhaps matching TRBD2 (5 bases). Looked up from germline, CDR1 is MNHEY and CDR2 is SVGEGT. The CDR3 consists of 16 residues. Trimming took off 1 base at V and 0 bases at J, with 10 bases between the two ends. The CDR3 loop reads CASSYWLAVSYNEQFF. CDR3 nucleotide sequence: TGTGCCAGCAGTTACTGGCTAGCAGTCTCCTACAATGAGCAGTTCTTC.

On this clonotype: This could be a read error, since a much larger clone is one nucleotide away. The J gene is TRBJ2-1, the V gene TRBV5-6; TRBD2 matches 8 bases. This CDR3 has 16 residues. Germline values: CDR1 SGHDT, CDR2 YYEEEE. In DNA, the CDR3 is TGTGCCAGCAGCTTGGATAGCGGGACCAACTACAGTGAGCAGTTCTTC. Encoded protein: CASSLDSGTNYSEQFF.

This clonotype occurred many times. The rearrangement links TRBV6-1 to TRBJ2-7; a possible D gene is TRBD2 (7 bases). V lost 2 bases and J lost 6, with 17 bases in between. This CDR3 region has 15 residues. CDR1 is MNHNS, CDR2 SASEGT, per germline. CDR3 in DNA: TGTGCCAGCAGTGAAAGGGGGGGCCCAACCACCGAGCAGTACTTC. This gives the protein CASSERGGPTTEQYF.

The J gene is TRBJ2-6, the V gene TRBV27; D is possibly TRBD1 (5 bases). The CDR3 spans 16 residues. CDR1 MNHEY and CDR2 SMNVEV come from the germline V gene (reference sequence). The V gene lost 5 bases and the J gene lost 0 bases, with 11 bases spanning the gap. CDR3 nucleotide sequence: TGTGCCAGCAGTCCCCGACAGAGCTCTGGGGCCAACGTCCTGACTTTC. Amino acids: CASSPRQSSGANVLTF.

This clonotype was recorded many times. This chain uses TRBV4-1 with TRBJ1-1; 12 bases line up with TRBD1. Trimming at V came to 4 bases and at J to 10 bases, leaving 7 bases not matched to a gene. The length of the CDR3 is 14 residues. Per germline, CDR1 MGHRA and CDR2 YSYEKL. DNA of the CDR3: TGCGCCAGCAGCCCCCCGGGACAGGGGGCTAGAGCTTTCTTT. This translates into CASSPPGQGARAFF.

Within the sample, this clonotype is medium-sized. J is TRBJ1-2 and V is TRBV29-1; 11 bases align to TRBD1. The germline V gene encodes CDR1 SQVTM and CDR2 ANQGSEA. The CDR3 contains 17 residues. After removal of 0 bases from V and 7 bases from J, the junction contained 13 bases not matched to a gene. The CDR3 spells CSVEDHLLDRGQGGYTF. The CDR3 DNA follows: TGCAGCGTTGAAGATCACCTATTGGACAGGGGGCAAGGTGGCTACACCTTC.

This sequence joins TRBV6-5 and TRBJ1-1; D may be TRBD1 (5 bases). The germline gives CDR1 MNHEY, CDR2 SVGAGI. The CDR3 is made up of 14 amino acids. The V end lost 5 bases, the J end lost 1 base, and 11 bases lay between the germline ends. The CDR3 is CASSTRQGNTEAFF. Here the CDR3 DNA reads TGTGCCAGCAGTACCAGGCAGGGGAACACTGAAGCTTTCTTT.

Ten or more counts support this clonotype. The rearrangement joins TRBV7-2 to TRBJ2-5; 9 bases line up with TRBD1. Germline V CDR1 and CDR2: SGHTA, FQGNSA. This CDR3 contains 14 residues. V lost 2 bases to trimming and J lost 5 bases; unmatched junction nucleotides: 3. The CDR3 nucleotides are TGTGCCAGCAGCTTAACAGGGGGCTGGGAGACCCAGTACTTC. Protein sequence: CASSLTGGWETQYF.

This clonotype was detected many times. The CDR3 reads CSARIQGTSGGINEQFF. The DNA of the CDR3 is TGCAGTGCTAGAATTCAGGGGACTAGCGGAGGAATCAATGAGCAGTTCTTC. The gene calls are TRBV20-1 and TRBJ2-1; TRBD2 matches at 11 bases. The trim removed 2 bases at V and 6 bases at J, leaving 12 bases unmatched. Germline V gene data show CDR1 as DFQATT and CDR2 as SNEGSKA (reference sequence). The CDR3 runs 17 residues.

This rearrangement joins TRBV10-3 to TRBJ2-7; tentatively, D is TRBD1 (7 bases). Germline CDR1 and CDR2: ENHRY and SYGVKD. V was trimmed by 0 bases and J by 5 bases, leaving 20 bases between them. This CDR3 region has 17 residues. The CDR3 reads CAISESIGGGVRDEQYF. The CDR3 DNA is TGTGCCATCAGTGAGTCGATAGGGGGCGGGGTAAGGGACGAGCAGTACTTC.

The count of this clonotype is one. Being one base from a much bigger clone, this may be a read error. The chain links TRBV10-1 to TRBJ2-1; 10 bases fit TRBD2. The germline CDR1 and CDR2 sequences are WNHNN and SYGVQD (reference sequence). CDR3 size: 16 residues. CDR3 amino acids: CTSSGGSGRTNNEQFF. CDR3 DNA: TGCACCAGCAGTGGGGGTAGCGGGAGGACTAACAATGAGCAGTTCTTC.

This clonotype has a count of ten or more. The rearrangement links TRBV7-3 to TRBJ2-1; 7 bases fit TRBD1. V shed 5 bases and J 4 bases; nucleotides not matched to a gene: 5. The CDR3 spans 14 residues. Germline CDR1 SGHTA, CDR2 FQGTGA. CDR3 sequence: CASSPGQAYNEQFF. Written as DNA, the CDR3 is TGTGCCAGCAGCCCAGGACAGGCATACAATGAGCAGTTCTTC.

The sample holds many counts of this clonotype. V usage is TRBV19 and J usage is TRBJ1-5; TRBD1 is a possible D gene (6 bases). The CDR3 is 16 amino acids. Looked up from germline, CDR1 is LNHDA and CDR2 is SQIVND (reference sequence). Trimming removed 5 bases at V and 2 bases at J, with 16 bases between. The CDR3 coding sequence is TGTGCCAGTAGTCTCGAGCTCAACAGGGGCAATCAGCCCCAGCATTTT. Translated: CASSLELNRGNQPQHF.

This chain connects TRBV5-6 to TRBJ1-5, with TRBD1 as a possible D gene (5 bases). The CDR3 covers 14 residues. The germline V gene encodes CDR1 SGHDT and CDR2 YYEEEE. V gave up 2 bases and J gave up 2 bases, with 8 bases separating them. Written as DNA, the CDR3 is TGTGCCAGCAGCTTTCGCAGGGGCAATCAGCCCCAGCATTTT. It encodes CASSFRRGNQPQHF.